This T cell receptor beta chain is drawn from a study of blood T cell repertoires in COVID-19. Study as a whole: Sample material is recorded as cDNA or gDNA derived from T cells, B-cell-depleted T cells, or PBMCs.

CDR1 is SGHTA, CDR2 FQGTGA, per germline. The CDR3 covers 15 residues. Germline trimming cut 5 bases from V and 5 bases from J; bases unmatched to any gene: 8. Method: immunoSEQ multiplex PCR; TCRdb's copy keeps in-frame clones and lacks some. This table has about 220,000 clones, around 80% appearing once. The source of this sequence is a human donor in a cohort sampled during active COVID-19. The specimen sequenced was peripheral blood. The V call is TRBV7-3, the J call TRBJ2-5; 10 bases align to TRBD2. The CDR3 reads CASSQRGGIRETQYF. The DNA for the CDR3 is TGTGCCAGCAGCCAGCGGGGGGGCATTCGGGAGACCCAGTACTTC.